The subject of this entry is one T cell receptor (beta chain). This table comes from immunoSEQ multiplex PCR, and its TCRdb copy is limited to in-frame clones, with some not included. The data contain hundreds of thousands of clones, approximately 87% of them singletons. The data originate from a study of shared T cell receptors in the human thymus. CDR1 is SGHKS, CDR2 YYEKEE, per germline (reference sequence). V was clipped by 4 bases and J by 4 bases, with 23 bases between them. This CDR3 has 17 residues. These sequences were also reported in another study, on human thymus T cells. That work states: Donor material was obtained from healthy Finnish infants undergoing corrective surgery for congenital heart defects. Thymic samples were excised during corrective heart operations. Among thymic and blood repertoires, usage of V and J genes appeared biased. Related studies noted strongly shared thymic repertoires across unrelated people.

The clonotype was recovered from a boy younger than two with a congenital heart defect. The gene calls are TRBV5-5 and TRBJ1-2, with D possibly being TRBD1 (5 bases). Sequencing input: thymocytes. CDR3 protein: CASSLRGGAVSIYGYTF. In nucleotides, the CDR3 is TGTGCCAGCAGCCTACGGGGAGGGGCAGTGAGTATCTATGGCTACACCTTC.